These 20 T cell receptor beta chains originate from one sample sequenced in a study of blood T cell repertoires in COVID-19. Libraries were prepared by immunoSEQ multiplex PCR; TCRdb keeps only in-frame clonotypes and omits some of them. The sample lists approximately 69,000 clones, approximately 84% occurring once. Sequencing was carried out using peripheral blood. These receptors came from a human donor in a cohort sampled during active COVID-19.

V and J are TRBV5-4 and TRBJ2-3; D is perhaps TRBD1 (5 bases). V lost 2 bases to trimming and J lost 3 bases, with 19 bases between them. Germline CDR1 SGHNT, CDR2 YYREEE (reference sequence). The CDR3 loop spans 17 amino acids. The CDR3 sequence: CASSLNYGATSTDTQYF. In DNA, the CDR3 is TGTGCCAGCAGCTTAAATTATGGGGCTACGTCGACAGATACGCAGTATTTT.

This rearrangement joins TRBV7-2 to TRBJ2-2, with 8 bases identical to TRBD2. The CDR3 is made up of 17 amino acids. After removal of 5 bases from V and 3 bases from J, the junction contained 11 bases not matched to a gene. CDR1 is SGHTA, CDR2 FQGNSA, per germline. CDR3 residues: CASSRGLTSADTGELFF. The CDR3 nucleotides read TGTGCCAGCAGCCGGGGGTTGACTAGCGCGGACACCGGGGAGCTGTTTTTT.

CDR3 in DNA: TGTGCCAGCAGTTACCGGCCAGGGACTGAAGCTTTCTTT. Translated: CASSYRPGTEAFF. This rearrangement joins TRBV28 to TRBJ1-1; weak D call: TRBD1 (5 bases). Trimming cost V 4 bases and J 5 bases, with 11 bases left between them. The CDR3 consists of 13 residues. Germline CDR1 is MDHEN and CDR2 is SYDVKM.

The chain is built from TRBV6-2 or TRBV6-3 and TRBJ1-2, with TRBD1 identical over 10 bases. The junction had 13 bases not matched to a gene; V was cut back by 4 bases and J by 8 bases. The germline V gene has CDR1 MNHEY and CDR2 SVGEGT. The CDR3 is 16 amino acids. The CDR3 DNA sequence: TGTGCCAGCAGTTCCCACCGGCGGACAGGGGGTGAGGGCTACACCTTC. It specifies CASSSHRRTGGEGYTF.

The chain combines TRBV18 with TRBJ2-3; D perhaps matches TRBD1 (6 bases). Trimming took 3 bases from V and 8 from J, leaving 15 bases between them. Per germline, CDR1 KGHSH and CDR2 LQKENI. The CDR3 runs to 14 residues. CDR3 in DNA: TGTGCCAGCTCACCTCCCGGGACCAGGGGTACGCAGTATTTT. Translation gives CASSPPGTRGTQYF.

The V gene is TRBV9, the J gene TRBJ2-5, with 9 bases identical to TRBD2. V gave up 0 bases and J gave up 5 bases; unmatched junction bases: 8. Per the germline V gene, CDR1 is SGDLS and CDR2 is YYNGEE. The CDR3 consists of 16 residues. The CDR3 loop reads CASSVGFAGGIETQYF. CDR3 DNA: TGTGCCAGCAGCGTAGGGTTTGCGGGGGGGATTGAGACCCAGTACTTC.

CDR3 loop: CASSRSRQETQYF. Here the CDR3 DNA reads TGTGCCAGTAGTAGAAGCAGGCAAGAGACCCAGTACTTC. The V and J genes are TRBV19 and TRBJ2-5, with no clear D. The V end lost 4 bases, the J end lost 2 bases, and 8 bases lay between the germline ends. The CDR3 contains 13 residues. Germline V gene data show CDR1 as LNHDA and CDR2 as SQIVND (reference sequence).

This sequence joins TRBV20-1 and TRBJ2-5, with TRBD2 matching over 8 bases. The CDR3 sequence is 16 residues long. The germline V gene encodes CDR1 DFQATT and CDR2 SNEGSKA (reference sequence). The V gene end was trimmed by 3 bases and the J gene end by 5 bases; junction bases not matched to a gene: 14. CDR3 coding DNA: TGCAGTGCTAGTACCGGCACGGGGGGGACGGGGGAGACCCAGTACTTC. Amino acid sequence: CSASTGTGGTGETQYF.

This rearrangement joins TRBV7-9 to TRBJ2-1; 10 bases fit TRBD2. V was pared by 4 bases and J by 4 bases, with 4 bases of the junction left unmatched. This CDR3 comprises 15 residues. Germline V gene sequence: CDR1 SEHNR, CDR2 FQNEAQ (reference sequence). The CDR3 is CASSWSGGAYNEQFF. CDR3 nucleotides: TGTGCCAGCAGCTGGAGCGGGGGGGCGTACAATGAGCAGTTCTTC.

The chain is built from TRBV13 and TRBJ1-4, with 9 bases that match TRBD1. This CDR3 spans 15 amino acids. CDR1 and CDR2 from the germline V gene are PRHDT and FYEKMQ (reference sequence). Trimming at V came to 4 bases and at J to 4 bases, leaving 4 bases not matched to a gene. CDR3 sequence reads: CASSYRQGVNEKLFF. In nucleotides, the CDR3 is TGTGCCAGCAGCTACCGACAGGGGGTTAATGAAAAACTGTTTTTT.

The chain recombines TRBV5-5 with TRBJ1-5; unclear D gene. The V end was cut by 0 bases, the J end by 7 bases, with 11 bases between. CDR3 length equals 14 residues. Germline V gene data show CDR1 as SGHKS and CDR2 as YYEKEE (reference sequence). CDR3 in amino acids: CASSLVGPGQPQHF. CDR3 sequence (DNA): TGTGCCAGCAGCTTGGTTGGGCCGGGGCAGCCCCAGCATTTT.

The V call is TRBV19, the J call TRBJ1-2; no firm D call. The V end lost 5 bases, the J end lost 4 bases, and 14 bases lay between the germline ends. The CDR3 length is 14 residues. Germline lookup yields CDR1 LNHDA and CDR2 SQIVND (reference sequence). CDR3 bases: TGTGCCAGTAGTGTCGCGGCGCTTGCCTATGGCTACACCTTC. This sequence encodes CASSVAALAYGYTF.

This clone has more than one count but fewer than ten. V gene TRBV4-3 combines with J gene TRBJ2-1; 16 bases agree with TRBD2. J was trimmed by 7 bases and V by 1 base; bases with no gene match: 13. The CDR3 has 20 amino acids. Looked up from germline, CDR1 is LGHNA and CDR2 is YSLEER. The DNA of the CDR3 is TGCGCCAGCAGCCAAGTTCCCGGGACTAGCGGGGGGGCGCTTCGGAATGAGCAGTTCTTC. The encoded protein is CASSQVPGTSGGALRNEQFF.

This chain links TRBV29-1 with TRBJ2-3, with TRBD2 matching over 8 bases. The CDR3 extends over 13 amino acids. The V gene's germline CDR1 is SQVTM and CDR2 ANQGSEA. V lost 8 bases and J lost 5; bases outside the gene matches: 9. The CDR3 sequence is CSTGTSHLDTQYF. CDR3 nucleotides: TGCAGCACCGGGACTAGTCATTTAGATACGCAGTATTTT.

A few counts support this clone. The chain uses TRBV3-1 (or the pseudogene TRBV3-2) and TRBJ2-3, with a weak D call TRBD1 (6 bases). Germline values: CDR1 LGHDT, CDR2 YNNKEL (reference sequence). This CDR3 is built from 13 residues. The V end lost 5 bases, the J end lost 4 bases, and 10 bases lay between the germline ends. The CDR3 DNA is TGTGCCAGCAGCAATTCAGGGGCAGATACGCAGTATTTT. This encodes CASSNSGADTQYF.

The rearrangement joins TRBV6-6 to TRBJ2-7; TRBD1 aligns across 8 bases. The CDR3 totals 16 residues. The germline V gene has CDR1 MNHNY and CDR2 SVGAGI (reference sequence). Trimming at V came to 5 bases and at J to 2 bases, leaving 11 bases not matched to a gene. The CDR3 spells CASSANPGQVPYEQYF. The CDR3 DNA reads TGTGCCAGCAGTGCCAACCCGGGACAGGTCCCCTACGAGCAGTACTTC.

This clone was counted a few times. J is TRBJ2-7 and V is TRBV5-4; the match to TRBD1 covers 10 bases. This CDR3 is 15 amino acids long. Germline assignment: CDR1 SGHNT and CDR2 YYREEE (reference sequence). V dropped 5 bases and J dropped 5; count of bases not matched to a gene: 10. The CDR3, as DNA: TGTGCCAGCAGGCCCCGGGACAGGGGTCGGAACGAGCAGTACTTC. Its protein product is CASRPRDRGRNEQYF.

This chain connects TRBV24-1 to TRBJ2-2; 8 positions agree with TRBD1. The V and J ends lost 2 bases and 1 base, in that order; junction bases with no gene match: 2. Germline V CDR1 and CDR2: KGHDR, SFDVKD. This CDR3 is 16 amino acids long. The CDR3 DNA is TGTGCCACCAGTGATTCCGGGACAGGGAACACCGGGGAGCTGTTTTTT. Translating gives CATSDSGTGNTGELFF.

This clone came up a few times. The chain couples TRBV5-4 to TRBJ1-4; D gene unclear. The germline gives CDR1 SGHNT, CDR2 YYREEE (reference sequence). The CDR3 covers 14 residues. Trimming shortened V by 0 bases and J by 8 bases, and 11 bases separated the two germline ends. The CDR3, as DNA: TGTGCCAGCAGCTTGGCGGGGATTGAGGAAAAACTGTTTTTT. Its protein product is CASSLAGIEEKLFF.

The chain joins TRBV14 to TRBJ2-3; 14 positions match TRBD2. Germline CDR1 is SGHDN and CDR2 is FVKESK. V was clipped by 3 bases and J by 0 bases; unmatched bases: 5. This CDR3 spans 18 amino acids. This CDR3 is CASSQRTSGGKSTDTQYF. DNA for the CDR3: TGTGCCAGCAGCCAGCGGACTAGCGGGGGGAAAAGCACAGATACGCAGTATTTT.